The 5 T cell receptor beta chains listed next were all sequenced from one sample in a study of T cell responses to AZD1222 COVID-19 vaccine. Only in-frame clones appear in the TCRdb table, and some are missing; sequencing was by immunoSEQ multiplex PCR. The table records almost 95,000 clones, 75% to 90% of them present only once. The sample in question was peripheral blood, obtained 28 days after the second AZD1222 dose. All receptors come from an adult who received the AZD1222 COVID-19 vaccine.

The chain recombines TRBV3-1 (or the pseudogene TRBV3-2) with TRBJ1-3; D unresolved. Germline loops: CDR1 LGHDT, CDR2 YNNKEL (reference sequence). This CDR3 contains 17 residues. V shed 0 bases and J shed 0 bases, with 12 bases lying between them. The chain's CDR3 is CASSQDRNGGSGNTIYF. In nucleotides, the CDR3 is TGTGCCAGCAGCCAAGACCGGAACGGAGGCTCTGGAAACACCATATATTTT.

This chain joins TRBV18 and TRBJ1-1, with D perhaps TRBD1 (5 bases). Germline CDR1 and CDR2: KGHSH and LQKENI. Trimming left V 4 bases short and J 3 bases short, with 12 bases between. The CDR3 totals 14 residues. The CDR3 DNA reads TGTGCCAGCTCACTCAAACAAGGGGACACTGAAGCTTTCTTT. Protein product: CASSLKQGDTEAFF.

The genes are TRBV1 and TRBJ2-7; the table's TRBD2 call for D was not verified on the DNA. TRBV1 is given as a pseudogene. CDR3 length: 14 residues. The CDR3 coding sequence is TGCACCAGCAGCCTCCGGGGGGGGGATTACGAGCAGTACTTC. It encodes CTSSLRGGDYEQYF.

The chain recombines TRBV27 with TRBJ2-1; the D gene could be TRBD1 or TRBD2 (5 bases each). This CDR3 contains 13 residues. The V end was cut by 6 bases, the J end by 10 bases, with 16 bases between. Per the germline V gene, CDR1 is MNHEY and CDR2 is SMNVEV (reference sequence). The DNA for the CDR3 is TGTGCCAGCAGCCCGGGGCGACTTTCCGAGCAGTTCTTC. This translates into CASSPGRLSEQFF.

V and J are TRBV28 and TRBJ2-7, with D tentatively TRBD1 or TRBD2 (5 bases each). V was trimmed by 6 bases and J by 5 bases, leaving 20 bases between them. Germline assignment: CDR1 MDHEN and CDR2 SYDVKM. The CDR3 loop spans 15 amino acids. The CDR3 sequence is CASSTGTSVVNEQYF. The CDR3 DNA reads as TGTGCCAGCAGCACCGGGACCTCAGTTGTCAACGAGCAGTACTTC.